What follows are 10 T cell receptor beta chains derived from one specimen sequenced in a study of beta chain features in type 1 diabetes (dated by TCRdb to about 2018). No antigen has been identified for these receptors. Library prep was done by the immunoSEQ multiplex PCR assay. The High Capacity cDNA Reverse Transcription Kit was used to reverse transcribe all of the isolated RNA, meaning that expressed TCRB transcripts were what got sequenced. TCRdb re-hosts the immuneACCESS table, in-frame sequences only. Its copies lack some clones; in the studies checked, an unresolved V gene accounts for under half of them, and the cause for the rest is not known. The sample table records around 310,000 clones; roughly 13% of these occur just once. The ten top clones hold over 0.014% of the sample. The paper as a whole reports these results and caveats: Type 1 diabetes patients showed a moderate but significant shortening of TCRB CDR3 length in all four CD4+ subsets.

The source material was naive CD4+ T cells from blood. This specimen's cell subset or site label, interpreted: true naive CD4+ T cells. Every receptor here comes from a woman aged 18 to 35 with type 1 diabetes.

This chain links TRBV21-1 with TRBJ2-2; no DNA check was done on the table's D call, TRBD1. TRBV21-1 is shown as a pseudogene. The CDR3 consists of 16 residues. The chain's CDR3 is CASSRDRGERSGELFF. The CDR3, as DNA: TGTGCCAGCAGCCGAGACAGGGGGGAACGGAGCGGGGAGCTGTTTTTT.

This clone was seen a handful of times. J is TRBJ2-3 and V is TRBV5-1, with D unclear. The germline V gene encodes CDR1 SGHRS and CDR2 YFSETQ. The CDR3 extends over 16 amino acids. Between the trimmed V and J ends, which lost 5 bases and 2 bases, there was a span of 18 bases. The CDR3 DNA reads as TGCGCCAGCAGTCAGGATGTCCGCTCGCACACAGATACGCAGTATTTT. This encodes CASSQDVRSHTDTQYF.

The J gene is TRBJ2-7, the V gene TRBV5-6; 7 bases match TRBD1. This CDR3 has 14 residues. J lost 3 bases, V lost 1 base, and 4 bases had no gene match. CDR1 is SGHDT and CDR2 is YYEEEE in the germline V gene. The CDR3: CASSLRDSHYEQYF. DNA of the CDR3: TGTGCCAGCAGCTTGCGGGACAGCCACTACGAGCAGTACTTC.

The chain joins TRBV28 to TRBJ2-7, with 8 bases aligning to TRBD2. The CDR3 is 14 amino acids. Per germline, CDR1 MDHEN and CDR2 SYDVKM. With 6 bases clipped from V and 0 bases from J, the junction kept 4 bases outside the gene matches. Here the CDR3 DNA reads TGTGCCAGCAGAAATAGCGGGATCTCCTACGAGCAGTACTTC. As protein: CASRNSGISYEQYF.

This clone showed up just a few times. Additional DNA sequences in this sample encode the identical CDR3. V is TRBV5-1 and J is TRBJ2-7, with 11 bases identical to TRBD2. Germline V lookup: CDR1 SGHRS, CDR2 YFSETQ. Trimming removed 3 bases from V and 3 bases from J; junction bases left unmatched: 2. The CDR3 has 14 residues. For the CDR3, the DNA is TGCGCCAGCAGCTCGGGGACTAGCGGCTACGAGCAGTACTTC. It is translated as CASSSGTSGYEQYF.

The table lists this clone with a few counts. The chain combines TRBV6-5 with TRBJ2-1, with TRBD2 identical over 7 bases. This CDR3 contains 16 residues. Trimming at V came to 4 bases and at J to 4 bases, leaving 10 bases not matched to a gene. Germline values: CDR1 MNHEY, CDR2 SVGAGI. This CDR3 is CASSSLAGVVYNEQFF. The CDR3 region has the DNA TGTGCCAGCAGTTCCTTGGCGGGAGTGGTATACAATGAGCAGTTCTTC.

This clone was counted between two and nine times. The chain employs TRBV2 and TRBJ1-5; D is unresolved. The CDR3 totals 14 residues. The V end was cut by 4 bases, the J end by 5 bases, with 12 bases between. In germline, CDR1 is SNHLY, CDR2 FYNNEI. The CDR3 region is CASSGDRGYQPQHF. DNA for the CDR3: TGTGCCAGCAGTGGAGATAGAGGTTATCAGCCCCAGCATTTT.

This clone turned up a few times. V usage is TRBV15 and J usage is TRBJ2-1, with D possibly TRBD2 on 6 matching bases. The CDR3 runs to 18 residues. Germline-derived CDR1 and CDR2 are LNHNV and YYDKDF (reference sequence). With 1 base removed from V and 2 bases from J, the gap between germline ends came to 18 bases. This CDR3 reads CATSRGGFGGKTYNEQFF. The CDR3 DNA reads as TGTGCCACCAGCAGAGGCGGATTCGGCGGGAAGACCTACAATGAGCAGTTCTTC.

The V gene is TRBV5-4, the J gene TRBJ2-2, with 10 bases identical to TRBD2. Germline V CDR1 and CDR2: SGHNT, YYREEE (reference sequence). There are 16 residues in the CDR3. V dropped 4 bases and J dropped 4; count of bases not matched to a gene: 7. The CDR3 loop is CASSPPTSGFTGELFF. The CDR3 DNA reads as TGTGCCAGCAGCCCTCCGACTAGCGGGTTCACCGGGGAGCTGTTTTTT.

This clone has only a few counts. The chain employs TRBV29-1 and TRBJ2-5; TRBD2 matches at 12 bases. The CDR3 sequence is 14 residues long. V trimming: 7 bases; J trimming: 0 bases; junction bases outside the gene matches: 3. The germline V gene encodes CDR1 SQVTM and CDR2 ANQGSEA. For the CDR3, the DNA is TGCAGCGGGACTAGCGGGACGTACCAAGAGACCCAGTACTTC. This sequence encodes CSGTSGTYQETQYF.